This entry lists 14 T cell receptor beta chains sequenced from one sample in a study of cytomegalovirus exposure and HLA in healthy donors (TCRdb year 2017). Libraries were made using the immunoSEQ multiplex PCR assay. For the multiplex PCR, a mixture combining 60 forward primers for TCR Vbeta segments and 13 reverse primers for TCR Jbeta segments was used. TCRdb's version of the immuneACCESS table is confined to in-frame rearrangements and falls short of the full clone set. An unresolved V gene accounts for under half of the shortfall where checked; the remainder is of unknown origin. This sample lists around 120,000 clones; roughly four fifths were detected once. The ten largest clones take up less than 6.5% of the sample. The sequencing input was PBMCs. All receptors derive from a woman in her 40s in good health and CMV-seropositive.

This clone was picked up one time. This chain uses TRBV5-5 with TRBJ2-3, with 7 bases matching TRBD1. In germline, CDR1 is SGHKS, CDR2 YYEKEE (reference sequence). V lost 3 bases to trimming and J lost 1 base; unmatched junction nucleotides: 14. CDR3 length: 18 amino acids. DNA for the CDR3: TGTGCCAGCAGCTGGGCCCCCTTTGAGGGGGCCCGCACAGATACGCAGTATTTT. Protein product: CASSWAPFEGARTDTQYF.

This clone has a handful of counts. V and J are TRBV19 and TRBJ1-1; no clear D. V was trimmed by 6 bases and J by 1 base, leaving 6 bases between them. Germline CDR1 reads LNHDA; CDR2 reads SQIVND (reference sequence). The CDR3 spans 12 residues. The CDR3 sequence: CASRFGNTEAFF. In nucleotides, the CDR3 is TGTGCCAGTAGGTTCGGGAACACTGAAGCTTTCTTT.

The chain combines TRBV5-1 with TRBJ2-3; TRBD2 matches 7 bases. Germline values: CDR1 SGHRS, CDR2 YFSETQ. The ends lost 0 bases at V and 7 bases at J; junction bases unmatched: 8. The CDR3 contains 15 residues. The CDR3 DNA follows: TGCGCCAGCAGCTTGGAAGGCGGGAGTAGGAATACGCAGTATTTT. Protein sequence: CASSLEGGSRNTQYF.

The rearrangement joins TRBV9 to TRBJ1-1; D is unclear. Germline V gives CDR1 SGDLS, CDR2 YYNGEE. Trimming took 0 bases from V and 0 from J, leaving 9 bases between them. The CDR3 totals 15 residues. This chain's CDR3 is CASSVGLQLNTEAFF. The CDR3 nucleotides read TGTGCCAGCAGCGTAGGGTTACAGTTGAACACTGAAGCTTTCTTT. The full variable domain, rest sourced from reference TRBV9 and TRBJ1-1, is DSGVTQTPKHLITATGQRVTLRCSPRSGDLSVYWYQQSLDQGLQFLIQYYNGEERAKGNILERFSAQQFPDLHSELNLSSLELGDSALYFCASSVGLQLNTEAFFGQGTRLTVV.

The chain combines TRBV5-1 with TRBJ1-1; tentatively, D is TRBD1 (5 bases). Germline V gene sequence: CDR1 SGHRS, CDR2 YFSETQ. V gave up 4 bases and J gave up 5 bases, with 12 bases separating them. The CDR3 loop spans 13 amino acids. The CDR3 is CASSPQEETEAFF. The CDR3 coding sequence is TGCGCCAGCAGCCCACAGGAAGAAACTGAAGCTTTCTTT. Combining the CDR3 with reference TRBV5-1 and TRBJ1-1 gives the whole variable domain KAGVTQTPRYLIKTRGQQVTLSCSPISGHRSVSWYQQTPGQGLQFLFEYFSETQRNKGNFPGRFSGRQFSNSRSEMNVSTLELGDSALYLCASSPQEETEAFFGQGTRLTVV.

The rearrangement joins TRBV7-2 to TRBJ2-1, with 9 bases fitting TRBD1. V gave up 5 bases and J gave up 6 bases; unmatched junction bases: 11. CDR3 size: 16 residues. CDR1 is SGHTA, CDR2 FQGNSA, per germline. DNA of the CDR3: TGTGCCAGCAGCCCAGGGGGGGGACAGGGCCGCAATGAGCAGTTCTTC. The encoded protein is CASSPGGGQGRNEQFF.

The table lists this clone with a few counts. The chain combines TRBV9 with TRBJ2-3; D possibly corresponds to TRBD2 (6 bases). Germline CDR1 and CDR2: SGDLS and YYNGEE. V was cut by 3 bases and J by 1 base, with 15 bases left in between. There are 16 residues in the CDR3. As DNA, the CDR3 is TGTGCCAGCAGCGCCGGGGTCGGGAGCGGCACAGATACGCAGTATTTT. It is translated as CASSAGVGSGTDTQYF.

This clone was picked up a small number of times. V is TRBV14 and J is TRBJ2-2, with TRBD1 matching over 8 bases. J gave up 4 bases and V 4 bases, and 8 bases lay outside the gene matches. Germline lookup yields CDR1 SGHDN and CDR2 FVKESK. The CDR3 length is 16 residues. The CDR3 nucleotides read TGTGCCAGCAGCCCATGGACAGGGAGGACCACCGGGGAGCTGTTTTTT. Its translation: CASSPWTGRTTGELFF.

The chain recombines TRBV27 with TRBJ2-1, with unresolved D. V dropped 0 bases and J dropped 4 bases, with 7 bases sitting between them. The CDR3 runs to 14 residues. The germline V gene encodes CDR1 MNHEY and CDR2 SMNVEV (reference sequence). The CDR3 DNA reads TGTGCCAGCAGTTTATCCCCTAGGTACAATGAGCAGTTCTTC. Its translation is CASSLSPRYNEQFF.

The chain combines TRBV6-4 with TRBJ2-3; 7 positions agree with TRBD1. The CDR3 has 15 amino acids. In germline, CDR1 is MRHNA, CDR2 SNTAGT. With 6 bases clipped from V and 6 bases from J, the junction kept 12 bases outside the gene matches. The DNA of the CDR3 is TGTGCCAGCAGCAATCCCGGGACAGCAGGTGATACGCAGTATTTT. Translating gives CASSNPGTAGDTQYF.

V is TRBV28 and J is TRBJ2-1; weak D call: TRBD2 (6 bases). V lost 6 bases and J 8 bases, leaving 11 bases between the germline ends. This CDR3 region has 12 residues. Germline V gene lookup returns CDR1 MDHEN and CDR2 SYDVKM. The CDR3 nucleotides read TGTGCCAGCAGCTTACTAGCTTATGAGCAGTTCTTC. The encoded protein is CASSLLAYEQFF.

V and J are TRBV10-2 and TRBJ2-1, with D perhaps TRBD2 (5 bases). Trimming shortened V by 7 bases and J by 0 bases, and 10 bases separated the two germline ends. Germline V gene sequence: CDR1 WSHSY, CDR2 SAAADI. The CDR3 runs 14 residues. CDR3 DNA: TGCGCCAGCAAACTAGAAAGCTCCTACAATGAGCAGTTCTTC. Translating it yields CASKLESSYNEQFF.

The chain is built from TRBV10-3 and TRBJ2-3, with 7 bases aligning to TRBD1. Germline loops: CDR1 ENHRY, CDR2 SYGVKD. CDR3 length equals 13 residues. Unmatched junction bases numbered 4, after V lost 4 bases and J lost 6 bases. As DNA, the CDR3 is TGTGCCATCAGTGCAGAACAGGGGGATACGCAGTATTTT. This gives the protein CAISAEQGDTQYF.

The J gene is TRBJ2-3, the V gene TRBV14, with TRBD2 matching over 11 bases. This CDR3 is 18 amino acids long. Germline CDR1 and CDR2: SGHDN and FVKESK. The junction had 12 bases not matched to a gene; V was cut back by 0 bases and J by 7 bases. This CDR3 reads CASSQEGPGTSGTYTQYF. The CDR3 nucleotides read TGTGCCAGCAGCCAAGAGGGCCCCGGGACTAGCGGCACCTATACGCAGTATTTT.